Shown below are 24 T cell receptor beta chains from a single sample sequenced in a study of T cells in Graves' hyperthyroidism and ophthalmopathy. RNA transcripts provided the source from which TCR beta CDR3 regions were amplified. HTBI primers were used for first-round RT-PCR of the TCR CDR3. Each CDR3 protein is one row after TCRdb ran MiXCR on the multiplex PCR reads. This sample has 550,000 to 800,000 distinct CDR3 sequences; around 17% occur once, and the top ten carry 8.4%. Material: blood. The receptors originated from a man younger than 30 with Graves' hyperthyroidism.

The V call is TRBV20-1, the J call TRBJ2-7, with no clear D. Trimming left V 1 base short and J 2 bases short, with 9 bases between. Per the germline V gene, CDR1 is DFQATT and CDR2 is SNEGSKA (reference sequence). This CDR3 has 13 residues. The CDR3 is CSARGGTTYEQYF. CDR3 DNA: TGCAGTGCTAGAGGCGGCACAACCTACGAGCAGTACTTC.

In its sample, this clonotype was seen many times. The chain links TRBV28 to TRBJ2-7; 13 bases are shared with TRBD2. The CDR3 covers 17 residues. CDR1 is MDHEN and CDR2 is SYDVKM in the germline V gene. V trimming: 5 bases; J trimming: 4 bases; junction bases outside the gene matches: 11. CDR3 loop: CASSGTEWTSGRYEQYF. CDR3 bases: TGTGCCAGCAGTGGGACCGAATGGACTAGCGGGAGATACGAGCAGTACTTC.

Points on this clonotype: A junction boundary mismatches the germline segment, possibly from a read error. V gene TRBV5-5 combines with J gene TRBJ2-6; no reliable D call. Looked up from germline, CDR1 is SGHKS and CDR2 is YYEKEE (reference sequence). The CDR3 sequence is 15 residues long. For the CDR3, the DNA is TGCGTCAGCAGCTTAATGTCCTCTGGGGCCAACGTCCTGACTTTC. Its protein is CVSSLMSSGANVLTF.

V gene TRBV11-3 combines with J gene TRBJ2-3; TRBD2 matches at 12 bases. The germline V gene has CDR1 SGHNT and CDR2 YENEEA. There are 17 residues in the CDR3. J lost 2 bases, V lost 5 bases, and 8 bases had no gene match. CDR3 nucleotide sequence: TGTGCCAGCAGCCCCCGGACTAGCGGGAATTTCACAGATACGCAGTATTTT. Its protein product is CASSPRTSGNFTDTQYF.

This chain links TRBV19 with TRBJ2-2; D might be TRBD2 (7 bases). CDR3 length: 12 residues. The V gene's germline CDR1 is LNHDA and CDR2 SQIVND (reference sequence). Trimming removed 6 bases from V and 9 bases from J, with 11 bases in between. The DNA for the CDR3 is TGTGCCAGTAGGGGGGGGGGCCGGGAGCTGTTTTTT. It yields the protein CASRGGGRELFF.

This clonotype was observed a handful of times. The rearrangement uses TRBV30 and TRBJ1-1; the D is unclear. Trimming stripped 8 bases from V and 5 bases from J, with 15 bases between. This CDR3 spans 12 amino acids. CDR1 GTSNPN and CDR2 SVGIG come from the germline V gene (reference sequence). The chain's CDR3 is CASPPERTEAFF. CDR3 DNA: TGTGCCAGCCCCCCCGAGAGAACTGAAGCTTTCTTT.

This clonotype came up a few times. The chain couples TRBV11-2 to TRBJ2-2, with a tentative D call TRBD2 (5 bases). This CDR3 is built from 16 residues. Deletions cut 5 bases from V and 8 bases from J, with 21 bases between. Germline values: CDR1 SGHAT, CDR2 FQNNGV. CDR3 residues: CASSPWTGTPSGELFF. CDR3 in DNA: TGTGCCAGCAGCCCCTGGACTGGAACACCTTCGGGGGAGCTGTTTTTT.

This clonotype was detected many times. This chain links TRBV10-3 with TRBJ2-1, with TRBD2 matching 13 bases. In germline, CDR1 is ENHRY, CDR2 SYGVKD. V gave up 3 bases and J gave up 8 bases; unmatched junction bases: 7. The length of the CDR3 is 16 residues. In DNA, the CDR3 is TGTGCCATCAGTGACCGGACTAGCGGGAGTCTGGATGAGCAGTTCTTC. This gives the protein CAISDRTSGSLDEQFF.

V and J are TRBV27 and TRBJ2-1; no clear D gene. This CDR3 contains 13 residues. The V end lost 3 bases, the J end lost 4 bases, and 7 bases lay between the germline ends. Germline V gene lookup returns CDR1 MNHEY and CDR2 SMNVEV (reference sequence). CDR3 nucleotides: TGTGCCAGCAGTTTGAAGAGTTACAATGAGCAGTTCTTC. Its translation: CASSLKSYNEQFF.

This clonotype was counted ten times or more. The CDR3 protein is CATSEDQWNTGELFF. For the CDR3, the DNA is TGTGCCACCAGTGAAGATCAGTGGAACACCGGGGAGCTGTTTTTT. The gene calls are TRBV24-1 and TRBJ2-2; the D is unclear. Germline V gene data show CDR1 as KGHDR and CDR2 as SFDVKD. This CDR3 contains 15 residues. V shed 4 bases and J shed 1 base, with 9 bases lying between them.

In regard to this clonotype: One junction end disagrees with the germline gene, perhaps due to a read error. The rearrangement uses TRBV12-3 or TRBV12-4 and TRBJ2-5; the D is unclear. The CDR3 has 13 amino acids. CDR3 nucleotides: TGTGCCACCTCGATCGACCAGCAAGAGACCCAGTGCTTC. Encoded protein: CATSIDQQETQCF.

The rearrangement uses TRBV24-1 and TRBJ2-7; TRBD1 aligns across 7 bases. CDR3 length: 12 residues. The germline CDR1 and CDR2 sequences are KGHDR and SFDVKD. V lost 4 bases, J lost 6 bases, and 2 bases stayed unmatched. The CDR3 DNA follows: TGTGCCACCAGTGACTGGACAGGCGAGCAGTACTTC. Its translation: CATSDWTGEQYF.

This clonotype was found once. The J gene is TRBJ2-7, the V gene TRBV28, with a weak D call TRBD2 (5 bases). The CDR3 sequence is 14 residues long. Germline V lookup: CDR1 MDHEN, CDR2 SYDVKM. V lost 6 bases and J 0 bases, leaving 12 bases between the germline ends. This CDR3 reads CASSPTRGSYEQYF. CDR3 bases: TGTGCCAGCAGCCCGACTCGGGGCTCCTACGAGCAGTACTTC.

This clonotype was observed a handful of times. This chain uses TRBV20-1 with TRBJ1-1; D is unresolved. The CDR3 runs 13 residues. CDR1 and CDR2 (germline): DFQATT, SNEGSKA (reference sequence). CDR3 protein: CNAWSHRNTEAFF. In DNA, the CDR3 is TGCAATGCCTGGTCCCACAGGAACACTGAAGCTTTCTTT.

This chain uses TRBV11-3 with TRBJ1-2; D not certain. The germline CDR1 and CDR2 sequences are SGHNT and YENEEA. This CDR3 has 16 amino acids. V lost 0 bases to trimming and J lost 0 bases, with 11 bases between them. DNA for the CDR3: TGTGCCAGCAGCTTAGATCAAGACCACGCTAACTATGGCTACACCTTC. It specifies CASSLDQDHANYGYTF.

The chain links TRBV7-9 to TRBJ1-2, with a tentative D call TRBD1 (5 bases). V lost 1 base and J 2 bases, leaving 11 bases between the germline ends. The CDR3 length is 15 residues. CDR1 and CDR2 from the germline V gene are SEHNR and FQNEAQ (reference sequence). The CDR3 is CASSLGQQGNYGYTF. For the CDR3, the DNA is TGTGCCAGCAGCTTAGGTCAGCAGGGAAACTATGGCTACACCTTC. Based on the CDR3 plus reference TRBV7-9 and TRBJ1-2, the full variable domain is DTGVSQNPRHKITKRGQNVTFRCDPISEHNRLYWYRQTLGQGPEFLTYFQNEAQLEKSRLLSDRFSAERPKGSFSTLEIQRTEQGDSAMYLCASSLGQQGNYGYTFGSGTRLTVV.

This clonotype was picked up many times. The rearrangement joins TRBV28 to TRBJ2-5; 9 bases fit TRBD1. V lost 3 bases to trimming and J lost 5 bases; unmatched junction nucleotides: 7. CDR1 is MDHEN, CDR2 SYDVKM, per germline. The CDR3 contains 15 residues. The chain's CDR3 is CASSLRGTGIETQYF. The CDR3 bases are TGTGCCAGCAGTTTGCGCGGGACAGGGATCGAGACCCAGTACTTC.

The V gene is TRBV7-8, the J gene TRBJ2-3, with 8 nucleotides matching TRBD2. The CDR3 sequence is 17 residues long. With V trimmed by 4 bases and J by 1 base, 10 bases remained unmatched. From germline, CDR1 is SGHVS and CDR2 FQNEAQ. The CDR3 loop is CASSSESGSPGTDTQYF. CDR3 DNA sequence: TGTGCCAGCAGCTCCGAGAGCGGGAGCCCCGGCACAGATACGCAGTATTTT.

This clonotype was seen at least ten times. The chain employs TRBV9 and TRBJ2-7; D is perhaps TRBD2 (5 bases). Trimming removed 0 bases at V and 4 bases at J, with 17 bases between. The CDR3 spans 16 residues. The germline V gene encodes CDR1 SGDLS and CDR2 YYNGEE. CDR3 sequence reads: CASSVEDSSGGYEQYF. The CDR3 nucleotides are TGTGCCAGCAGCGTAGAGGACTCCTCGGGCGGATACGAGCAGTACTTC.

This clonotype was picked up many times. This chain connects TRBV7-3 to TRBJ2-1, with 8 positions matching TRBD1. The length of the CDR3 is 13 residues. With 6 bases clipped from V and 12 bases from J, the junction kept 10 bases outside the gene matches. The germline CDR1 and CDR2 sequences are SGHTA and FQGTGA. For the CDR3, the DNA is TGTGCCAGCAGACGAGCAGGGGGCGGTCGGCAGTTCTTC. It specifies CASRRAGGGRQFF.

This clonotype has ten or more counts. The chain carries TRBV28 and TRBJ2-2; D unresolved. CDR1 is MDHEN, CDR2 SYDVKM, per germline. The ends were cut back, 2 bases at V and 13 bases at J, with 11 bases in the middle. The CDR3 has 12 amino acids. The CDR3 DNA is TGTGCCAGCAGTTTAAAGGGCAGTTGGCTGTTTTTT. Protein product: CASSLKGSWLFF.

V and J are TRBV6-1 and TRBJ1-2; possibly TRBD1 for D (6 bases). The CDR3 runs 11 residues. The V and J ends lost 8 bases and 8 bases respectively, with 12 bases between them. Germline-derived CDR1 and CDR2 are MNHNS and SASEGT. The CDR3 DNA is TGTGCCAGCGGATCAGGGGTCGGCTACACCTTC. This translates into CASGSGVGYTF.

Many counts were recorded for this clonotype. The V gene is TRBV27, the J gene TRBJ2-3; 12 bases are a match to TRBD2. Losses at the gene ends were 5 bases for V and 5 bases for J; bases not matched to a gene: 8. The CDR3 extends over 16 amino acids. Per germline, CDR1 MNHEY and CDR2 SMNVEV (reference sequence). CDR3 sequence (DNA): TGTGCCAGCAGTCCTTGGACTAGCGGGATAGTAGATACGCAGTATTTT. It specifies CASSPWTSGIVDTQYF.

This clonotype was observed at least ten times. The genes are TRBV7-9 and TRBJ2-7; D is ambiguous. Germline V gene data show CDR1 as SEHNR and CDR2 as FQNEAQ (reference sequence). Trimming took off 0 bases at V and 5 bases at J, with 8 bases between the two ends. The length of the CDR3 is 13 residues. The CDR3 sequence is CASSLAITDEQYF. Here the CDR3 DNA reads TGTGCCAGCAGCTTAGCGATCACAGACGAGCAGTACTTC. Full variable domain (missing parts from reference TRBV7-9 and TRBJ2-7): DTGVSQNPRHKITKRGQNVTFRCDPISEHNRLYWYRQTLGQGPEFLTYFQNEAQLEKSRLLSDRFSAERPKGSFSTLEIQRTEQGDSAMYLCASSLAITDEQYFGPGTRLTVT.